The 22 T cell receptor beta chains presented below share a single source sample, sequenced in a study of blood T cell repertoires in COVID-19. This table comes from immunoSEQ multiplex PCR, and its TCRdb copy is limited to in-frame clones, with some not included. The table lists about 50,000 clones, about 88% of them singletons. Sequenced: PBMCs or T cells enriched from blood (not recorded which). These receptors came from a woman between 50 and 59 years old who had recovered from COVID-19.

The chain recombines TRBV6-2 or TRBV6-3 with TRBJ1-1; D remains unclear. V was clipped by 0 bases and J by 1 base, with 3 bases between them. Germline assignment: CDR1 MNHEY and CDR2 SVGEGT. The CDR3 extends over 13 amino acids. The CDR3 protein is CASSYSRNTEAFF. In DNA, the CDR3 is TGTGCCAGCAGTTACTCGAGGAACACTGAAGCTTTCTTT.

J is TRBJ1-2 and V is TRBV19, with a weak D call TRBD1 (5 bases). Between the trimmed V and J ends, which lost 5 bases and 0 bases, there was a span of 10 bases. The CDR3 covers 14 residues. Germline lookup yields CDR1 LNHDA and CDR2 SQIVND (reference sequence). The CDR3 bases are TGTGCCAGTAGTCACCGACAGACTAACTATGGCTACACCTTC. Amino acids: CASSHRQTNYGYTF.

The genes are TRBV5-1 and TRBJ2-3, with D perhaps matching TRBD2 (7 bases). The V end lost 4 bases, the J end lost 0 bases, and 12 bases lay between the germline ends. The CDR3 is 15 residues long. Looked up from germline, CDR1 is SGHRS and CDR2 is YFSETQ. CDR3 amino acids: CASSGRGASTDTQYF. The DNA for the CDR3 is TGCGCCAGCAGCGGTCGGGGGGCGAGCACAGATACGCAGTATTTT.

The chain has TRBV4-1 and TRBJ2-7, with D possibly being TRBD1 (5 bases). Germline V gene data show CDR1 as MGHRA and CDR2 as YSYEKL. Trimming removed 2 bases from V and 9 bases from J, with 20 bases in between. The CDR3 consists of 15 residues. The CDR3 nucleotides read TGCGCCAGCAGCCAATCTGACCAGGGCTACGAGCGGCAGTACTTC. Its protein product is CASSQSDQGYERQYF.

The V call is TRBV5-4, the J call TRBJ2-7; 9 bases map to TRBD2. The V segment lost 4 bases and the J segment 2 bases; nucleotides outside the gene matches: 10. The CDR3 runs 16 residues. CDR1 and CDR2 from the germline V gene are SGHNT and YYREEE (reference sequence). This CDR3 reads CASSHKRGLAPYEQYF. The CDR3 DNA sequence: TGTGCCAGCAGCCATAAACGGGGACTAGCCCCCTACGAGCAGTACTTC.

The rearrangement joins TRBV6-5 to TRBJ2-7; 7 nucleotides align to TRBD1. Germline loops: CDR1 MNHEY, CDR2 SVGAGI. This CDR3 is 15 amino acids long. With 0 bases clipped from V and 4 bases from J, the junction kept 6 bases outside the gene matches. This CDR3 is CASSYSFTGAYEQYF. CDR3 coding DNA: TGTGCCAGCAGTTACTCGTTCACAGGGGCATACGAGCAGTACTTC.

The chain is built from TRBV19 and TRBJ1-5; maybe TRBD1 (5 bases). The V gene lost 3 bases and the J gene lost 2 bases, with 14 bases spanning the gap. The CDR3 extends over 16 amino acids. Germline values: CDR1 LNHDA, CDR2 SQIVND (reference sequence). In DNA, the CDR3 is TGTGCCAGTAGTATGATCGCAGGGAAGGGCAATCAGCCCCAGCATTTT. Translating it yields CASSMIAGKGNQPQHF.

In its sample, this clone was seen once. The chain is built from TRBV28 and TRBJ1-5, with 9 bases lining up with TRBD1. The V gene's germline CDR1 is MDHEN and CDR2 SYDVKM. The CDR3 has 18 amino acids. The V segment lost 3 bases and the J segment 0 bases; nucleotides outside the gene matches: 9. Here the CDR3 reads CASSLMGTGLYSNQPQHF. As DNA, the CDR3 is TGTGCCAGCAGTTTGATGGGGACAGGGCTTTATAGCAATCAGCCCCAGCATTTT.

This chain connects TRBV6-5 to TRBJ1-6, with D unclear. The CDR3 loop spans 13 amino acids. Germline lookup yields CDR1 MNHEY and CDR2 SVGAGI. The V end lost 2 bases, the J end lost 9 bases, and 8 bases lay between the germline ends. Here the CDR3 DNA reads TGTGCCAGCAGTTACGACGCAGGTTCACCCCTCCACTTT. Residues: CASSYDAGSPLHF.

The CDR3 DNA sequence: TGCGCCAGCAGTCAATCCCTGACTAGCGGGAGACCCTACGAGCAGTACTTC. Its protein is CASSQSLTSGRPYEQYF. The rearrangement joins TRBV23-1 to TRBJ2-7; 12 bases match TRBD2. TRBV23-1 is marked as an open reading frame, function uncertain. V shed 0 bases and J 2 bases; nucleotides not matched to a gene: 5. The CDR3 totals 17 residues.

The chain has TRBV6-5 and TRBJ2-1, with 12 nucleotides matching TRBD2. The CDR3 is 15 residues long. V was clipped by 6 bases and J by 9 bases; unmatched bases: 9. The germline V gene encodes CDR1 MNHEY and CDR2 SVGAGI. In DNA, the CDR3 is TGTGCCAGCAGCCTAGCGGGGGGGCGTCTAAGTGAGCAGTTCTTC. It is translated as CASSLAGGRLSEQFF.

The chain uses TRBV19 and TRBJ1-2; 8 nucleotides match TRBD1. Germline trimming cut 8 bases from V and 12 bases from J; bases unmatched to any gene: 8. This CDR3 is 11 amino acids long. Germline V gives CDR1 LNHDA, CDR2 SQIVND (reference sequence). CDR3 loop: CASGAGGSNTF. The CDR3, as DNA: TGTGCCAGTGGAGCAGGGGGCTCTAACACCTTC.

This chain uses TRBV19 with TRBJ2-3; D is undetermined. V lost 3 bases, J lost 7 bases, and 14 bases lay in between. This CDR3 contains 14 residues. Germline V gene sequence: CDR1 LNHDA, CDR2 SQIVND (reference sequence). In nucleotides, the CDR3 is TGTGCCAGTAGTATTGACCATTACAGAAATACGCAGTATTTT. It translates to CASSIDHYRNTQYF. Full variable domain (rest looked up from reference TRBV19 and TRBJ2-3): DGGITQSPKYLFRKEGQNVTLSCEQNLNHDAMYWYRQDPGQGLRLIYYSQIVNDFQKGDIAEGYSVSREKKESFPLTVTSAQKNPTAFYLCASSIDHYRNTQYFGPGTRLTVL.

This clone was counted once. The chain combines TRBV24-1 with TRBJ2-5; weak D call: TRBD1 (6 bases). The CDR3 spans 15 residues. Trimming removed 0 bases from V and 0 bases from J, with 7 bases in between. Germline V lookup: CDR1 KGHDR, CDR2 SFDVKD. For the CDR3, the DNA is TGTGCCACCAGTGATTTGACAGGGTACCAAGAGACCCAGTACTTC. Translation: CATSDLTGYQETQYF.

The J gene is TRBJ1-2, the V gene TRBV18; D possibly corresponds to TRBD1 (6 bases). The CDR3 loop spans 16 amino acids. Deletions cut 3 bases from V and 5 bases from J, with 19 bases between. CDR1 KGHSH and CDR2 LQKENI come from the germline V gene. The CDR3 DNA follows: TGTGCCAGCTCACCTTTGGCTGACAGGAAGAGTTATGGCTACACCTTC. It specifies CASSPLADRKSYGYTF.

The chain is built from TRBV5-1 and TRBJ1-6; D is perhaps TRBD1 (6 bases). This CDR3 has 16 residues. Between the trimmed V and J ends, which lost 4 bases and 6 bases, there was a span of 17 bases. Germline-derived CDR1 and CDR2 are SGHRS and YFSETQ. CDR3 nucleotides: TGCGCCAGCAGCCAGCTTGCAGGGGCAGCTAATTCACCCCTCCACTTT. Translation gives CASSQLAGAANSPLHF.

The rearrangement joins TRBV19 to TRBJ2-4; 12 nucleotides match TRBD2. Per germline, CDR1 LNHDA and CDR2 SQIVND (reference sequence). CDR3 length: 18 residues. V shed 3 bases and J 0 bases; nucleotides not matched to a gene: 6. The DNA of the CDR3 is TGTGCCAGTAGTATGATGACTAGCGGGAGCTTAGCCAAAAACATTCAGTACTTC. Its translation: CASSMMTSGSLAKNIQYF.

The chain uses TRBV5-4 and TRBJ1-2; 8 positions agree with TRBD1. CDR3 length: 17 residues. Germline CDR1 and CDR2: SGHNT and YYREEE (reference sequence). Trimming at V came to 3 bases and at J to 4 bases, leaving 14 bases not matched to a gene. This chain's CDR3 is CASSSSLQGARRYGYTF. In nucleotides, the CDR3 is TGTGCCAGCAGCTCGTCACTCCAGGGGGCGCGTCGCTATGGCTACACCTTC.

Here the CDR3 reads CASSLPTGIGETQYF. The CDR3 DNA sequence: TGTGCCAGCAGTTTACCGACAGGCATCGGGGAGACCCAGTACTTC. This rearrangement joins TRBV28 to TRBJ2-5, with D perhaps TRBD1 (6 bases). CDR3 length equals 15 residues. V was cut by 2 bases and J by 5 bases, with 15 bases left in between. Germline CDR1 reads MDHEN; CDR2 reads SYDVKM.

The chain's CDR3 is CASSQDQAFAQQADTQYF. DNA for the CDR3: TGCGCCAGCAGCCAAGATCAAGCTTTTGCCCAACAGGCAGATACGCAGTATTTT. The chain joins TRBV4-3 to TRBJ2-3, with D possibly TRBD1 on 5 matching bases. Trimming cost V 0 bases and J 4 bases, with 20 bases left between them. The germline gives CDR1 LGHNA, CDR2 YSLEER. The CDR3 is made up of 18 amino acids.

The chain recombines TRBV2 with TRBJ2-5, with 10 bases lining up with TRBD1. J gave up 2 bases and V 5 bases, and 8 bases lay outside the gene matches. CDR1 SNHLY and CDR2 FYNNEI come from the germline V gene. The CDR3 totals 16 residues. For the CDR3, the DNA is TGTGCCAGCAGTCCTGCCCTGGGACAGGGGCAAGAGACCCAGTACTTC. This sequence encodes CASSPALGQGQETQYF.

The chain has TRBV15 and TRBJ1-1; possible D gene TRBD1, 6 bases. CDR1 is LNHNV, CDR2 YYDKDF, per germline (reference sequence). This CDR3 is built from 16 residues. Trimming pared 1 base from V and 4 bases from J, leaving 16 bases between. CDR3 region: CATSRGKQGRGTEAFF. The DNA for the CDR3 is TGTGCCACCAGCAGAGGAAAACAGGGTAGGGGCACTGAAGCTTTCTTT.